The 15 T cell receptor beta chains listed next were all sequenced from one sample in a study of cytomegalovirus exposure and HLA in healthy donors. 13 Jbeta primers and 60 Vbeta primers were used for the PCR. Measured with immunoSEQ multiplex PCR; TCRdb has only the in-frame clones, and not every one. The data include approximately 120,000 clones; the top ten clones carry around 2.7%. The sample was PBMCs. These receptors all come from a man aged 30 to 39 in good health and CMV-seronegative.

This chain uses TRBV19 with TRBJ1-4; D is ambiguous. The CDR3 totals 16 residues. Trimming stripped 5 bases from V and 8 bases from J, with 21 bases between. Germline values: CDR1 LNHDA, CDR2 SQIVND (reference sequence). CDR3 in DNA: TGTGCCAGTAGTCCCCCCGACTCTATCCGTACGGAAAAACTGTTTTTT. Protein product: CASSPPDSIRTEKLFF. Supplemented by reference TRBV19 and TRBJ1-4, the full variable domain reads DGGITQSPKYLFRKEGQNVTLSCEQNLNHDAMYWYRQDPGQGLRLIYYSQIVNDFQKGDIAEGYSVSREKKESFPLTVTSAQKNPTAFYLCASSPPDSIRTEKLFFGSGTQLSVL.

The DNA for the CDR3 is TGTGCCATTCGACCGGGACTAGCCTCGGGCGAGCAGTACTTC. This encodes CAIRPGLASGEQYF. This chain joins TRBV10-3 and TRBJ2-7, with TRBD2 identical over 9 bases. Germline values: CDR1 ENHRY, CDR2 SYGVKD. The V and J ends lost 9 bases and 6 bases, in that order; junction bases with no gene match: 12. The CDR3 consists of 14 residues.

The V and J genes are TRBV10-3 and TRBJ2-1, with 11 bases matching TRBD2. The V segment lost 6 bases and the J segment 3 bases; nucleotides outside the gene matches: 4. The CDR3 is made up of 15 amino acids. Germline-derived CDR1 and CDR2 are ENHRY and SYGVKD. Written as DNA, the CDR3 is TGTGCCATCAGACCTACTAGCGGGAGCTACAATGAGCAGTTCTTC. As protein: CAIRPTSGSYNEQFF.

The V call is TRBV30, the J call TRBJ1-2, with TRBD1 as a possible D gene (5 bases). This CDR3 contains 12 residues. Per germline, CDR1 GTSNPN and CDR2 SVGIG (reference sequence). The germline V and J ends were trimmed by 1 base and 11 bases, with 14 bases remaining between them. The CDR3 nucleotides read TGTGCCTGGAGTGCCCCCAGGGCAGGGTACACCTTC. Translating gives CAWSAPRAGYTF.

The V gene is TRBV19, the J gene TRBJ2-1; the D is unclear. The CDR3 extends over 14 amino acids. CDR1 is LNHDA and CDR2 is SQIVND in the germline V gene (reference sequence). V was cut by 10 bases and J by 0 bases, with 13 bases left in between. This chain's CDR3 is CATTWRYSYNEQFF. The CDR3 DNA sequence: TGTGCCACCACCTGGCGGTACTCCTACAATGAGCAGTTCTTC.

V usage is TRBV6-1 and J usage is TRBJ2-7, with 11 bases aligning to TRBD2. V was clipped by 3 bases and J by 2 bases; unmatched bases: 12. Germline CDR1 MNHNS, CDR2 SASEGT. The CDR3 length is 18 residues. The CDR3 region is CASSEPWGTSGLPYEQYF. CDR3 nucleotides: TGTGCCAGCAGTGAGCCTTGGGGGACTAGCGGATTACCCTACGAGCAGTACTTC.

CDR3 protein: CASSFAGYNTEAFF. The CDR3 DNA reads as TGCGCCAGCAGCTTCGCAGGATATAACACTGAAGCTTTCTTT. This chain links TRBV5-1 with TRBJ1-1; D uncertain. CDR1 and CDR2 (germline): SGHRS, YFSETQ. The length of the CDR3 is 14 residues. V lost 2 bases, J lost 2 bases, and 10 bases lay in between.

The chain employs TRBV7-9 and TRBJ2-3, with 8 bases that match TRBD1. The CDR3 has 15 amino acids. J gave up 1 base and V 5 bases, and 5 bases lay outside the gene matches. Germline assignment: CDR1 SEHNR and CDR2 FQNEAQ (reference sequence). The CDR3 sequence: CASSPADRGTDTQYF. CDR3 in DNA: TGTGCCAGCAGCCCCGCGGACAGGGGCACAGATACGCAGTATTTT.

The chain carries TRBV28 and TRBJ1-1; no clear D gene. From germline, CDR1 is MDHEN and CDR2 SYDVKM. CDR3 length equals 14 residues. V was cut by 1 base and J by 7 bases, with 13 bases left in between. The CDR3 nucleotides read TGTGCCAGCAGTTTATTGGTTGCCGGGAGTGAAGCTTTCTTT. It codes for CASSLLVAGSEAFF.

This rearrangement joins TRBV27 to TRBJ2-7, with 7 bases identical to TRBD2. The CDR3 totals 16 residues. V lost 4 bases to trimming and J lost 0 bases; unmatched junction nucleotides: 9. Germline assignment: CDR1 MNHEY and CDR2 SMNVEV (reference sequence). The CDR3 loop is CASSWKSGASSYEQYF. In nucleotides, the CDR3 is TGTGCCAGCAGTTGGAAGAGCGGGGCTAGCTCCTACGAGCAGTACTTC.

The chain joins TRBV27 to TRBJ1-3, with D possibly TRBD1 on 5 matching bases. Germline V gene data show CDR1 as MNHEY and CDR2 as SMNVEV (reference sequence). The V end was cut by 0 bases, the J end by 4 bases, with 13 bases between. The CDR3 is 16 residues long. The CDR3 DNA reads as TGTGCCAGCAGTTTATCCGGTACAGGTTGGGGAAACACCATATATTTT. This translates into CASSLSGTGWGNTIYF.

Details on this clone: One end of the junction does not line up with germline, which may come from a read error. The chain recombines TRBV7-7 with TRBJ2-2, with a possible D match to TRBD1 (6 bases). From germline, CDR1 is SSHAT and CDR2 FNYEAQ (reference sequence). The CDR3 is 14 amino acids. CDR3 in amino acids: CASSSTGDSEGLFF. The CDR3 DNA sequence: TGTGCTAGCAGCTCGACAGGCGATTCAGAGGGGCTGTTTTTT.

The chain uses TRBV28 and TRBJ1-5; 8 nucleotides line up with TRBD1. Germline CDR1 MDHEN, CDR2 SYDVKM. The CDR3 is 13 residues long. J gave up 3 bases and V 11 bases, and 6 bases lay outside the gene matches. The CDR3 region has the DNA TGTGCCGTCCAGGGGGCCGACAATCAGCCCCAGCATTTT. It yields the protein CAVQGADNQPQHF.

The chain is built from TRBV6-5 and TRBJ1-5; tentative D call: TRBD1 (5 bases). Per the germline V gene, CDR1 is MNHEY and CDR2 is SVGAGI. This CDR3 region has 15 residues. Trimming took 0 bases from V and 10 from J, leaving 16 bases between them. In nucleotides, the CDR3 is TGTGCCAGCAGTTACTCGGGAAGGGGTGCGACACCCCAGCATTTT. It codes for CASSYSGRGATPQHF.

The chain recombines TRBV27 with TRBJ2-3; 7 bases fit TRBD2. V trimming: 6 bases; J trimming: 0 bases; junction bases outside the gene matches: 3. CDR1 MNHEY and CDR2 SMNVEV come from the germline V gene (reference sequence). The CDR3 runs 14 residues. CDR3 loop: CASRGLSSTDTQYF. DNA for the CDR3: TGTGCCAGCAGGGGACTATCTAGCACAGATACGCAGTATTTT.